This T cell receptor beta chain was identified in a study of shared clonotypes between healthy human individuals. Study background: Aged between 18 and 49, the donors were a couple of women and three men. Study findings and constraints: Only blood samples were collected, and tissue repertoires likely differ. Investigators expected sequencing depth to affect clonotype sharing among donors.

Across several immunoSEQ plates, the genomic DNA of each subset was split evenly. The repertoire was sequenced with immunoSEQ multiplex PCR; TCRdb's copy has only in-frame clones and lacks some. The repertoire holds 2 million to 2.5 million clones, roughly 92% seen once, with 0.37% in the top ten. The CDR3 has 15 amino acids. V lost 6 bases, J lost 4 bases, and 18 bases lay in between. Looked up from germline, CDR1 is MDHEN and CDR2 is SYDVKM. Regarding this clone: The antigen is not known.

The chain has TRBV28 and TRBJ1-1; the D gene is possibly TRBD1 (6 bases). The material sequenced was naive CD4+ T cells from PBMCs. The subset denotes: CD45RA+ positively selected. The clonotype comes from a young man in good health. Some clones in this sample may be carry-over from other donors' samples. CDR3 protein: CASSKGGGGGTEAFF. For the CDR3, the DNA is TGTGCCAGCAGCAAGGGCGGGGGAGGGGGCACTGAAGCTTTCTTT. Full variable domain (remainder filled in from reference TRBV28 and TRBJ1-1): DVKVTQSSRYLVKRTGEKVFLECVQDMDHENMFWYRQDPGLGLRLIYFSYDVKMKEKGDIPEGYSVSREKKERFSLILESASTNQTSMYLCASSKGGGGGTEAFFGQGTRLTVV.